These T cell receptor beta chains were read from a single sample in a study of response to subunit inactivated influenza vaccine. TCRdb itself ran the RT-PCR reads through MiXCR, one entry per CDR3 protein. The sample lists around 300,000 distinct CDR3 sequences, approximately 21% occurring once. The sample consisted of PBMCs from blood, taken about 19 months after vaccination. The source of these receptors is a man between 50 and 69 years old who received an inactivated influenza vaccine. Each CDR3 is given with its conserved first and last residue. A D gene is named only where the DNA matches it firmly. Clone size is shown for a subset of rows, as once, few, many or a class of expanded clone.

j_gene	v_gene	abundance	d_gene	CDR3nt	CDR3aa
TRBJ1-1	TRBV7-2	few	NA	TGTGCCAGCAGCTCCGTGACAGGCACTGAAGCTTTCTTT	CASSSVTGTEAFF
TRBJ2-1	TRBV12-3/TRBV12-4	NA	NA	TGTGCCAGCACCCCGGGGAGGTTGAATGAGCAGTTCTTC	CASTPGRLNEQFF
TRBJ1-3	TRBV28	few	NA	TGTGCCAGCAGTTTGAAGGCCGCCCGCCTTGGGAACACCATATATTTT	CASSLKAARLGNTIYF
TRBJ2-7	TRBV9	NA	TRBD2	TGTGCCAGCAGCGTAGGGTCTAGCGGCACCTACGAGCAGTACTTC	CASSVGSSGTYEQYF
TRBJ1-6	TRBV10-3	many	NA	TGTGCCATCAGTGAAAGACAGAATAATTCACCCCTCCACTTT	CAISERQNNSPLHF
TRBJ1-6	TRBV7-9	few	NA	TGTGCCAGCAGCCAGGGTTCTAATAATTCACCCCTCCACTTT	CASSQGSNNSPLHF
TRBJ2-7	TRBV4-3	NA	NA	TGCGCCAGCAGCCAAGTAACCGGACACTACGAGCAGTACTTC	CASSQVTGHYEQYF
TRBJ2-5	TRBV10-3	few	NA	TGTGCCGTCGGGGGCTTCCGAGCAGGGGATGAAGAGACCCAGTACTTC	CAVGGFRAGDEETQYF
TRBJ2-1	TRBV3-1	NA	NA	TGTGCCAGCAGCCAAGCCTTGGTAGCTACCCACAATGAGCAGTTCTTC	CASSQALVATHNEQFF
TRBJ2-7	TRBV10-2	few	TRBD2	TGCGCCAGCAGAAGCGGGAGTTCCTACGAGCAGTACTTC	CASRSGSSYEQYF
TRBJ2-7	TRBV7-9	NA	NA	TGTGCCAGCAGCTTAGGCTGGAGGGAATCCTACGAGCAGTACTTC	CASSLGWRESYEQYF
TRBJ2-3	TRBV27	few	NA	TGTGCCAGCAGCGCAGACCCGGACGGCGCAGATACGCAGTATTTT	CASSADPDGADTQYF
TRBJ1-1	TRBV6-1	few	NA	TGTGCCAGCAGTAGAAGTCCACAGGGAAACACTGAAGCTTTCTTT	CASSRSPQGNTEAFF
TRBJ1-5	TRBV6-5	many	TRBD1	TGTGCCAGCAGTTGGACAGGGGGTAGCAATCAGCCCCAGCATTTT	CASSWTGGSNQPQHF
TRBJ2-5	TRBV7-6	NA	TRBD2	TGTGCCAGCAGCTTAAGCGGGATGCAAAACCTAGAGACCCAGTACTTC	CASSLSGMQNLETQYF
TRBJ2-3	TRBV5-1	NA	NA	TGCGCCAGCAGCTTGGATGGGGCAGGAGTTAGCACAGATACGCAGTATTTT	CASSLDGAGVSTDTQYF